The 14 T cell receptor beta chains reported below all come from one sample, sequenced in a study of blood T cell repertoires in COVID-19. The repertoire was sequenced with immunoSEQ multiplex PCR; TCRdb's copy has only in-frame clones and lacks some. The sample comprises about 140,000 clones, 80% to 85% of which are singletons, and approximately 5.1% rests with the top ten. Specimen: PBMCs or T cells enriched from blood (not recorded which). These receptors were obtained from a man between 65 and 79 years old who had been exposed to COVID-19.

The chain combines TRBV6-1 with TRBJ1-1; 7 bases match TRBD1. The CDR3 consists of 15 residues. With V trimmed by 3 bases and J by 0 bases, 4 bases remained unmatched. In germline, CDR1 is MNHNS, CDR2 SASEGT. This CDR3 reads CASSERTGLNTEAFF. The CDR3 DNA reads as TGTGCCAGCAGTGAGAGGACAGGACTGAACACTGAAGCTTTCTTT.

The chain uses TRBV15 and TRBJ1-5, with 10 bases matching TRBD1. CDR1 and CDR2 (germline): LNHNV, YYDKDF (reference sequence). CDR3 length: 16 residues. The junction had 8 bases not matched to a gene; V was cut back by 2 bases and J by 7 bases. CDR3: CATSRSRQGAGQPQHF. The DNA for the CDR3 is TGTGCCACCAGCAGATCCCGACAGGGGGCCGGGCAGCCCCAGCATTTT.

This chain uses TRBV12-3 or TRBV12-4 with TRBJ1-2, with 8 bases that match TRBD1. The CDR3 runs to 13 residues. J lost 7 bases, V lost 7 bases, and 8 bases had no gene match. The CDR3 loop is CASTSTGGTGYTF. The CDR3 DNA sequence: TGTGCCAGCACCTCCACAGGGGGAACTGGCTACACCTTC.

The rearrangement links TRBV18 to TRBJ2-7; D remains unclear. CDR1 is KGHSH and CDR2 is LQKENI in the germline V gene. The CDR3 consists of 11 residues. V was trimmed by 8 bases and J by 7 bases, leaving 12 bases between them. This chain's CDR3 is CASHEAQEQYF. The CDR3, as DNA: TGTGCCAGCCACGAGGCCCAGGAGCAGTACTTC.

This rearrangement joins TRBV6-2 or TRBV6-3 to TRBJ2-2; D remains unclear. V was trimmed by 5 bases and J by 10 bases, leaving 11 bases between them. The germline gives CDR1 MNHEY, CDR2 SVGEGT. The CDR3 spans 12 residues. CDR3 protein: CASSAYPQELFF. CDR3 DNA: TGTGCCAGCAGTGCTTACCCACAGGAGCTGTTTTTT.

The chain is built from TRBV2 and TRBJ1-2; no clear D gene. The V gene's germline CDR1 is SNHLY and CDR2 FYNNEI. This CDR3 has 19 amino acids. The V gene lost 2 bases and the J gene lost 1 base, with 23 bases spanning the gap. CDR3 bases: TGTGCCAGCAGTGAATCTGTTGGTTTAAAGGCGGCCGTTAACTATGGCTACACCTTC. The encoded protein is CASSESVGLKAAVNYGYTF.

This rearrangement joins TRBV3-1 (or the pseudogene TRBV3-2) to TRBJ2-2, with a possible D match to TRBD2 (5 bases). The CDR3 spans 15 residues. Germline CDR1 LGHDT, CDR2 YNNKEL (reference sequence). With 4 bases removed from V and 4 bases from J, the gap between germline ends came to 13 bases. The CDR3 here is CASSLKGSFTGELFF. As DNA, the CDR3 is TGTGCCAGCAGCCTGAAAGGGAGTTTCACCGGGGAGCTGTTTTTT.

In DNA form, the CDR3 reads TGTGCCAGCAGCCCATCACAAACCAATTCACCCCTCCACTTT. This translates into CASSPSQTNSPLHF. This chain links TRBV3-1 (or the pseudogene TRBV3-2) with TRBJ1-6; no clear D. The CDR3 has 14 residues. V lost 4 bases to trimming and J lost 7 bases, with 11 bases between them. CDR1 is LGHDT and CDR2 is YNNKEL in the germline V gene (reference sequence).

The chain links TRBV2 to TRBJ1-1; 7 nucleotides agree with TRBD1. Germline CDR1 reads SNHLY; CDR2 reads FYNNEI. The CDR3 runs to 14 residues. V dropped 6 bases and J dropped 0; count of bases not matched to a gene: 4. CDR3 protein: CASRLTGVNTEAFF. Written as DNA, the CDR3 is TGTGCCAGCAGATTAACAGGGGTGAACACTGAAGCTTTCTTT.

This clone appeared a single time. The CDR3 sequence: CASRGGQGTYEQYF. The CDR3 DNA follows: TGTGCCAGCAGGGGGGGACAGGGAACCTACGAGCAGTACTTC. V and J are TRBV6-5 and TRBJ2-7; 9 nucleotides line up with TRBD1. Germline-derived CDR1 and CDR2 are MNHEY and SVGAGI. This CDR3 contains 14 residues. With V trimmed by 6 bases and J by 2 bases, 5 bases remained unmatched.

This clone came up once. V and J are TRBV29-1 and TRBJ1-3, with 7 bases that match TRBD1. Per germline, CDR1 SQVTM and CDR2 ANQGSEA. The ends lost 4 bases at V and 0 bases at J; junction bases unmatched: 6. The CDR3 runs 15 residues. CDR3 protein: CSVGMQGGSGNTIYF. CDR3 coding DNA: TGCAGCGTTGGAATGCAGGGGGGCTCTGGAAACACCATATATTTT.

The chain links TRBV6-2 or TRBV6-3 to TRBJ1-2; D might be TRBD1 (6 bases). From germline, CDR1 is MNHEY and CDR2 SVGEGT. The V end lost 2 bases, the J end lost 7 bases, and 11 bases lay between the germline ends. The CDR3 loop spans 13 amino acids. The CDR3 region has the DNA TGTGCCAGCAGTTACAGCGGGGGGCCTGGCTACACCTTC. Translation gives CASSYSGGPGYTF.

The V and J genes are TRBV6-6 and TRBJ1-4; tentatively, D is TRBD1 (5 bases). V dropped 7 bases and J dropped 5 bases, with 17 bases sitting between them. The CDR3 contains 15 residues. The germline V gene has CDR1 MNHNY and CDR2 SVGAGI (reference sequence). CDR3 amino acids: CASTLQARGNEKLFF. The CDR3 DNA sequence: TGTGCCAGCACCCTACAGGCAAGGGGAAATGAAAAACTGTTTTTT.

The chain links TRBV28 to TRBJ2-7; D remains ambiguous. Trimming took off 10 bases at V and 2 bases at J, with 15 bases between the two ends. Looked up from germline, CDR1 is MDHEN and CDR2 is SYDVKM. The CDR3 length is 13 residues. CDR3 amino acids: CAIIRRQPYEQYF. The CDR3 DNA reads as TGTGCCATCATAAGGCGGCAGCCCTACGAGCAGTACTTC. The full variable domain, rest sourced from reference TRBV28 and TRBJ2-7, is DVKVTQSSRYLVKRTGEKVFLECVQDMDHENMFWYRQDPGLGLRLIYFSYDVKMKEKGDIPEGYSVSREKKERFSLILESASTNQTSMYLCAIIRRQPYEQYFGPGTRLTVT.